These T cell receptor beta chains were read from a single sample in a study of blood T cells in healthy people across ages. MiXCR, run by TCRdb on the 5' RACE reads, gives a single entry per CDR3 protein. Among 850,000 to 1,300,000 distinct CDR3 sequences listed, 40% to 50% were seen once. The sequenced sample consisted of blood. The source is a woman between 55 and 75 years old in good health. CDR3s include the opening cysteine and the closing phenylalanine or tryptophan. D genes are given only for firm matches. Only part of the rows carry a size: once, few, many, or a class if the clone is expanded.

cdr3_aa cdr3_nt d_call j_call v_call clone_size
CASSLGGFREQYF TGCGCCAGCAGCTTGGGGGGATTCCGCGAGCAGTACTTC - TRBJ2-7 TRBV5-1 few
CASSASSGRSDPYNEQFF TGTGCCAGCAGTGCCTCTAGCGGGAGGTCCGACCCCTACAATGAGCAGTTCTTC TRBD2 TRBJ2-1 TRBV6-1 -
CASSPSGGGRRSNQPQHF TGTGCCAGCAGCCCTAGCGGAGGGGGCAGAAGGAGCAATCAGCCCCAGCATTTT TRBD1 TRBJ1-5 TRBV6-2/TRBV6-3 -
CASSLDWTASYEQYF TGTGCCAGCAGTTTGGATTGGACAGCGTCCTACGAGCAGTACTTC - TRBJ2-7 TRBV28 -
CASTPGLAGRDTQYF TGTGCCAGCACCCCAGGACTAGCGGGAAGGGATACGCAGTATTTT TRBD2 TRBJ2-3 TRBV28 -
CASSFGIFYEQYF TGCGCCAGCAGCTTTGGCATCTTCTACGAGCAGTACTTC - TRBJ2-7 TRBV5-1 -
CASSRGASTDTQYF TGTGCCAGCAGCCGGGGGGCTAGCACAGATACGCAGTATTTT - TRBJ2-3 TRBV6-5 -
CASSQGTDTCEQYF TGTGCCAGCAGCCAAGGGACAGACACCTGCGAGCAGTACTTC - TRBJ2-7 TRBV4-2 -
CASSSPGQTFGFFYEQYF TGTGCCAGCAGCTCCCCGGGACAGACTTTTGGGTTTTTCTACGAGCAGTACTTC TRBD1 TRBJ2-7 TRBV7-2 -
CASSGSFVDRAQTYEQYF TGTGCCAGCAGTGGGAGTTTTGTGGACAGGGCGCAAACCTACGAGCAGTACTTC TRBD1 TRBJ2-7 TRBV2 -
CASRLPGDNEQFF TGTGCCAGCAGATTACCAGGGGACAATGAGCAGTTCTTC - TRBJ2-1 TRBV28 -
CASSALAGAYNEQFF TGTGCCAGCAGCGCCCTGGCGGGAGCATACAATGAGCAGTTCTTC TRBD2 TRBJ2-1 TRBV7-2 -
CSARDPSSGRGGETQYF TGCAGTGCTAGAGATCCTTCTAGCGGGAGAGGAGGAGAGACCCAGTACTTC TRBD2 TRBJ2-5 TRBV20-1 few
CASSVSWGTDTQYF TGTGCCAGCAGCGTAAGTTGGGGCACAGATACGCAGTATTTT - TRBJ2-3 TRBV9 few
CASSFGSGLDYGYTF TGTGCCAGCAGTTTCGGGTCAGGGCTGGACTATGGCTACACCTTC - TRBJ1-2 TRBV27 -
CASSLEGGGNYNEQFF TGTGCCAGCAGCTTGGAGGGCGGGGGGAACTACAATGAGCAGTTCTTC TRBD2 TRBJ2-1 TRBV5-6 -
CASSLGGGVNEQFF TGTGCCAGCAGTTTAGGGGGAGGTGTCAATGAGCAGTTCTTC - TRBJ2-1 TRBV12-3/TRBV12-4 -
CASSTDSEIGKLFF TGCGCCAGCAGCACGGACAGTGAAATCGGGAAACTGTTTTTT - TRBJ1-4 TRBV5-1 -
CSVRTHPSTDTQYF TGCAGCGTCCGGACCCATCCATCCACAGATACGCAGTATTTT - TRBJ2-3 TRBV29-1 many
CASSEILVQETQYF TGTGCCAGCAGTGAAATCTTGGTCCAAGAGACCCAGTACTTC - TRBJ2-5 TRBV6-1 -
CATSRDLSSGMSEQYF TGTGCCACCAGCAGAGATCTGAGTAGCGGGATGAGTGAGCAGTACTTC TRBD2 TRBJ2-7 TRBV15 -
CASNDRSSSYEQYF TGTGCCAGCAACGACAGGTCGAGCTCCTACGAGCAGTACTTC - TRBJ2-7 TRBV27 -
CANGRHDEQYF TGTGCCAACGGACGGCACGACGAGCAGTACTTC - TRBJ2-7 TRBV12-3/TRBV12-4 -
CASSSGQFYGYTF TGTGCCAGCAGCTCGGGACAGTTCTATGGCTACACCTTC TRBD1 TRBJ1-2 TRBV5-6 few
CASSQGGSGPSQQFF TGTGCCAGCAGCCAAGGGGGCAGCGGACCCAGCCAGCAGTTCTTC - TRBJ2-1 TRBV4-2 few
CASSLSRGRTQYF TGTGCCAGCAGCTTATCGAGGGGGCGGACCCAGTACTTC TRBD1 TRBJ2-5 TRBV11-2 few
CASRSTGVNSPLHF TGTGCCAGCAGATCTACAGGGGTGAATTCACCCCTCCACTTT TRBD1 TRBJ1-6 TRBV12-3/TRBV12-4 -
CASRTGATNNEQFF TGCGCCAGCAGGACGGGAGCTACAAACAATGAGCAGTTCTTC - TRBJ2-1 TRBV5-1 -
CAIWPGGSYEQYF TGTGCCATCTGGCCCGGTGGGTCCTACGAGCAGTACTTC - TRBJ2-7 TRBV10-3 -
CASSLDGGRVYNEQYF TGTGCCAGCAGCCTGGATGGCGGGAGAGTCTACAATGAGCAGTACTTC TRBD2 TRBJ2-7 TRBV5-4 -
CSVAVGAKNIQYF TGCAGCGTTGCGGTAGGGGCCAAAAACATTCAGTACTTC - TRBJ2-4 TRBV29-1 many
CASSFSDVAYEQYF TGTGCCAGCAGCTTTAGCGACGTAGCCTACGAGCAGTACTTC - TRBJ2-7 TRBV11-2 -
CSARDQRPGSEAQYF TGCAGTGCTAGAGATCAGCGGCCCGGGTCGGAGGCCCAGTACTTC - TRBJ2-5 TRBV20-1 many
CASSWDSNQPQHF TGTGCCAGCAGTTGGGATAGCAATCAGCCCCAGCATTTT - TRBJ1-5 TRBV27 few
CSARPSGRIGETQYF TGCAGTGCTAGACCTAGCGGGAGGATAGGGGAGACCCAGTACTTC TRBD2 TRBJ2-5 TRBV20-1 few
CSARDYREGDYGYTF TGCAGTGCTAGAGATTACAGGGAGGGGGACTATGGCTACACCTTC - TRBJ1-2 TRBV20-1 few
CSVDAVMGAGYGYTF TGCAGCGTGGATGCAGTTATGGGGGCAGGCTATGGCTACACCTTC - TRBJ1-2 TRBV29-1 -
CSAITRGNYGYTF TGCAGTGCTATTACTCGGGGAAACTATGGCTACACCTTC - TRBJ1-2 TRBV20-1 many
CASAGTVDNEQFF TGTGCCAGCGCCGGGACGGTGGACAATGAGCAGTTCTTC - TRBJ2-1 TRBV6-1 -
CSARDYSLAYEQYF TGCAGTGCTAGAGATTACTCCCTAGCTTACGAGCAGTACTTC - TRBJ2-7 TRBV20-1 -
CSARETSAYYEQYF TGCAGTGCTAGGGAGACTAGCGCCTACTACGAGCAGTACTTC TRBD2 TRBJ2-7 TRBV20-1 -
CASSSDEGYSYEQYF TGTGCCAGCAGCTCAGACGAAGGGTACTCCTACGAGCAGTACTTC - TRBJ2-7 TRBV7-9 -
CASSDRLAADTQYF TGTGCCAGCAGTGATAGGCTAGCGGCAGATACGCAGTATTTT TRBD2 TRBJ2-3 TRBV6-1 -
CASTRDRVINEQFF TGTGCCAGCACAAGGGACAGGGTAATCAATGAGCAGTTCTTC TRBD1 TRBJ2-1 TRBV19 -
CAWSVTVGEQYF TGTGCCTGGAGTGTTACGGTGGGCGAGCAGTACTTC - TRBJ2-7 TRBV30 -
CASSKGGGNYEQYF TGCGCCAGCAGTAAAGGGGGAGGAAACTACGAGCAGTACTTC - TRBJ2-7 TRBV10-1 -
CSAVLGDGYGYTF TGCAGTGCGGTCCTTGGGGACGGCTATGGCTACACCTTC - TRBJ1-2 TRBV20-1 many
CASSHGGGVQAEAFF TGCGCCAGCAGCCACGGAGGGGGCGTTCAGGCTGAAGCTTTCTTT TRBD1 TRBJ1-1 TRBV4-1 few
CASSPGVTLAVYNEQFF TGTGCCAGCAGTCCAGGCGTTACCCTAGCGGTTTACAATGAGCAGTTCTTC TRBD2 TRBJ2-1 TRBV6-1 -
CASRSPPGLAGRPQYF TGTGCCAGCAGATCACCCCCCGGACTAGCGGGCCGACCGCAGTATTTT TRBD2 TRBJ2-3 TRBV6-2/TRBV6-3 -
CASSQGMTRLNTEAFF TGTGCCAGCAGCCAAGGGATGACCAGACTGAACACTGAAGCTTTCTTT - TRBJ1-1 TRBV3-1 -
CASSEGTGVKTQYF TGTGCCAGCAGTGAGGGGACAGGGGTAAAGACCCAGTACTTC TRBD1 TRBJ2-5 TRBV6-1 -
CASLTDTQYF TGTGCCAGCCTAACCGATACGCAGTATTTT - TRBJ2-3 TRBV2 once
CASRGYRDSQETQYF TGTGCCAGCAGGGGCTACCGGGACTCCCAAGAGACCCAGTACTTC - TRBJ2-5 TRBV2 -
CASSSTPGTGKETQYF TGTGCCAGCAGCTCTACCCCCGGGACAGGAAAAGAGACCCAGTACTTC TRBD1 TRBJ2-5 TRBV5-5 -
CSAFDRYNEQFF TGCAGTGCTTTCGACAGGTACAATGAGCAGTTCTTC - TRBJ2-1 TRBV20-1 few
CSVAGLGEKLFF TGCAGCGTAGCAGGGTTGGGTGAAAAACTGTTTTTT - TRBJ1-4 TRBV29-1 many
CASSTRDITYNEQFF TGCGCCAGCAGCACCCGGGACATTACCTACAATGAGCAGTTCTTC - TRBJ2-1 TRBV5-1 few
CAISVGQGYGYTF TGTGCCATCAGTGTGGGACAGGGCTATGGCTACACCTTC TRBD1 TRBJ1-2 TRBV10-3 few
CASSLGVGGQPYGYTF TGTGCCAGCAGTTTAGGGGTTGGTGGACAGCCCTACGGCTACACCTTC - TRBJ1-2 TRBV12-3/TRBV12-4 many